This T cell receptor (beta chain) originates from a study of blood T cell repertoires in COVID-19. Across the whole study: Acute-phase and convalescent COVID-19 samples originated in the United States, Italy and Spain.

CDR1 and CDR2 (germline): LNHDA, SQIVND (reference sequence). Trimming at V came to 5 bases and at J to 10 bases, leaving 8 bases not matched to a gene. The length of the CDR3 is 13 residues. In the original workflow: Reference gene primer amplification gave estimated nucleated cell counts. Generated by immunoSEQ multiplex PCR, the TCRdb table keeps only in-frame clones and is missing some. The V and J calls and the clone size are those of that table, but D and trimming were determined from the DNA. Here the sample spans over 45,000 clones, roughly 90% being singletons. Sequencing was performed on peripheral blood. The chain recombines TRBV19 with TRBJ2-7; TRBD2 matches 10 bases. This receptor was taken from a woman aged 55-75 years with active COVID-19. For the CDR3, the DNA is TGTGCCAGTAGTGAGGCTAGCGGGGGAAGACAGTACTTC. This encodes CASSEASGGRQYF. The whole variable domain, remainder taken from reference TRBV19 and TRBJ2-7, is DGGITQSPKYLFRKEGQNVTLSCEQNLNHDAMYWYRQDPGQGLRLIYYSQIVNDFQKGDIAEGYSVSREKKESFPLTVTSAQKNPTAFYLCASSEASGGRQYFGPGTRLTVT.